The entry below gives a single T cell receptor beta chain sequence along with its context. These data originate in a study of shared clonotypes between healthy human individuals. Study summary: Donor ages ranged 18 to 49 years: a couple of women, a few men.

The assay used deep level. The table came from immunoSEQ multiplex PCR; TCRdb's copy has only in-frame clones and leaves some out. The table lists under 2,500,000 clones, approximately 96% of them singletons, with around 0.13% in the top ten. The CDR3 runs 15 residues. The trim removed 0 bases at V and 6 bases at J, leaving 7 bases unmatched. Per the germline V gene, CDR1 is MNHNY and CDR2 is SVGAGI (reference sequence). J is TRBJ1-1 and V is TRBV6-6; 7 positions match TRBD1. This receptor was taken from a man in his late teens or twenties in good health. Sequencing was done on a sample of naive CD4+ T cells sorted from blood. Described subset: CD45RA+ positively selected. The CDR3 DNA is TGTGCCAGCAGTTACTCGGGGACAGTTATTTCTGAAGCTTTCTTT. Protein product: CASSYSGTVISEAFF.